These T cell receptor beta chains were read from a single sample in a study of T-cell reconstitution after alpha-beta-depleted transplantation in children. TCRdb reprocessed the PCR reads with MiXCR, giving one entry per CDR3 protein. The sample includes a few hundred thousand distinct CDR3 sequences, 15% to 20% of them seen just once. Sequenced material: PBMCs, mostly from graft donor cells, taken 360 days after TCRalphabeta/CD19-depleted stem cell transplant. The receptors were sampled from a boy in the first two years of life who had a stem cell transplant for Wiskott-Aldrich syndrome, so the T cells may come from the graft donor. CDR3s include the opening cysteine and the closing phenylalanine or tryptophan. The D gene is left open where the match is weak. Clone size is given for some rows only: seen once, a few or many times, or a class if the clone is expanded.

>TRBV11-2|NA|TRBD2|TRBJ2-1
CASRLRTSGYNEQFF
TGTGCCAGCAGGCTACGGACTAGCGGATACAATGAGCAGTTCTTC
>TRBV5-1|NA|NA|TRBJ2-5
CASSFGIQETQYF
TGCGCCAGCAGCTTCGGCATTCAAGAGACCCAGTACTTC
>TRBV27|NA|NA|TRBJ2-4
CASSSTYRNIQYF
TGTGCCAGCAGTTCGACATACAGGAACATTCAGTACTTC
>TRBV12-3/TRBV12-4|NA|NA|TRBJ2-7
CASSPFGLEPGQYF
TGTGCCAGCAGCCCCTTTGGCTTAGAACCGGGGCAGTACTTC
>TRBV12-3/TRBV12-4|few|NA|TRBJ2-5
CASSEGWGAGETQYF
TGTGCCAGCAGCGAGGGATGGGGGGCCGGCGAGACCCAGTACTTC
>TRBV7-9|NA|NA|TRBJ2-1
CASSFLIPYNEQFF
TGTGCCAGCAGCTTTCTCATACCGTACAATGAGCAGTTCTTC
>TRBV5-1|NA|NA|TRBJ2-7
CASSLVEGQLYEQYF
TGCGCCAGCAGCTTGGTGGAGGGGCAGCTCTACGAGCAGTACTTC
>TRBV18|NA|NA|TRBJ2-7
CASSPTTRFSCEQYF
TGTGCCAGCTCACCTACTACAAGGTTTTCCTGCGAGCAGTACTTC
>TRBV12-3/TRBV12-4|NA|NA|TRBJ1-1
CASLRRTEAFF
TGTGCCAGCCTGAGGAGGACTGAAGCTTTCTTT
>TRBV7-9|NA|NA|TRBJ2-5
CASSLELRFQETQYF
TGTGCCAGCAGCTTAGAACTGCGGTTCCAAGAGACCCAGTACTTC
>TRBV28|NA|NA|TRBJ1-5
CASTGLGGNQPQHF
TGTGCCAGTACGGGTCTGGGCGGAAATCAGCCCCAGCATTTT
>TRBV27|NA|NA|TRBJ2-4
CASSSRWIAKNIQYF
TGTGCCAGCAGTTCCCGTTGGATAGCCAAAAACATTCAGTACTTC
>TRBV9|few|TRBD1|TRBJ2-2
CASSVRTGSTGELFF
TGTGCCAGCAGCGTAAGGACAGGAAGCACCGGGGAGCTGTTTTTT
>TRBV4-3|NA|NA|TRBJ2-7
CASSQRDGYEQYF
TGCGCCAGCAGCCAAAGGGACGGCTACGAGCAGTACTTC
>TRBV29-1|NA|TRBD1|TRBJ2-7
CSARQGHYEQYF
TGCAGCGCTAGACAGGGTCACTACGAGCAGTACTTC
>TRBV5-1|many|TRBD1|TRBJ2-5
CASSPRTGKETQYF
TGCGCCAGCAGCCCGAGGACAGGGAAAGAGACCCAGTACTTC
>TRBV9|NA|TRBD2|TRBJ2-5
CASSVASGRASMSQETQYF
TGTGCCAGCAGCGTAGCTAGCGGGAGGGCTTCGATGTCACAAGAGACCCAGTACTTC
>TRBV10-3|NA|TRBD1|TRBJ2-1
CAISDRGNEQFF
TGTGCCATCAGTGACAGGGGGAATGAGCAGTTCTTC
>TRBV12-3/TRBV12-4|few|NA|TRBJ2-1
CASSFRLAYEQFF
TGTGCCAGCAGTTTTAGGCTAGCGTATGAGCAGTTCTTC
>TRBV14|few|TRBD2|TRBJ2-1
CASSQVWAGEENNEQFF
TGTGCCAGCAGCCAAGTGTGGGCGGGAGAGGAAAACAATGAGCAGTTCTTC
>TRBV10-3|NA|TRBD1|TRBJ2-7
CAISEQLQTGGTYEQYF
TGTGCCATCAGTGAACAACTTCAGACAGGGGGTACCTACGAGCAGTACTTC
>TRBV10-3|many|NA|TRBJ2-7
CAIRGEVYEQYF
TGTGCCATCAGGGGGGAGGTGTACGAGCAGTACTTC
>TRBV29-1|NA|NA|TRBJ2-5
CTTIGPFGGAQYF
TGCACCACCATCGGGCCTTTCGGCGGGGCCCAGTACTTC
>TRBV20-1|NA|NA|TRBJ2-3
CSAPKGGDTQYF
TGCAGTGCACCTAAAGGGGGAGATACGCAGTATTTT
>TRBV6-6|NA|NA|TRBJ1-2
CASSYSGYGYTF
TGTGCCAGCAGTTATTCGGGATATGGCTACACCTTC
>TRBV10-3|few|NA|TRBJ2-7
CAISGGPAYEQYF
TGTGCCATCAGTGGCGGGCCTGCGTACGAGCAGTACTTC
>TRBV15|few|NA|TRBJ2-5
CATSRLPGPAKETQYF
TGTGCCACCAGCAGACTTCCGGGCCCCGCCAAGGAGACCCAGTACTTC
>TRBV5-6|NA|TRBD2|TRBJ2-7
CASSLPGLAVPYEQYF
TGTGCCAGCAGCTTGCCGGGACTAGCGGTCCCCTACGAGCAGTACTTC
>TRBV6-2/TRBV6-3|few|NA|TRBJ2-4
CASSYPNAVERNIQYF
TGTGCCAGCAGTTACCCCAACGCTGTTGAGAGAAACATTCAGTACTTC
>TRBV11-2|NA|TRBD1|TRBJ2-5
CASSLVSRDRGETQYF
TGTGCCAGCAGCTTAGTGTCCCGGGACAGGGGGGAGACCCAGTACTTC
>TRBV11-2|NA|TRBD1|TRBJ2-7
CASSETGGFTYEQYF
TGTGCCAGCAGCGAAACAGGGGGCTTCACCTACGAGCAGTACTTC
>TRBV24-1|many|TRBD2|TRBJ2-1
CATSAGTSRLSSYNEQFF
TGTGCCACCAGCGCCGGGACTAGTCGATTGAGCTCCTACAATGAGCAGTTCTTC
>TRBV15|NA|NA|TRBJ2-1
CATSRSKGTRVGYNEQFF
TGTGCCACCAGCAGATCCAAGGGGACCCGGGTCGGCTACAATGAGCAGTTCTTC
>TRBV7-2|few|TRBD2|TRBJ2-7
CASSYQITSGGAYEQYF
TGTGCCAGCAGCTACCAAATAACTAGCGGGGGGGCCTACGAGCAGTACTTC
>TRBV11-1|NA|TRBD2|TRBJ2-5
CASSLSRGSTPPFQETQYF
TGTGCCAGCAGCTTATCTCGCGGGAGCACGCCTCCCTTCCAAGAGACCCAGTACTTC
>TRBV18|many|TRBD2|TRBJ2-1
CASSPPGLAGVNEQFF
TGTGCCAGCTCACCACCGGGACTAGCGGGAGTGAATGAGCAGTTCTTC
>TRBV14|few|TRBD1|TRBJ1-4
CASSQEGQPWGEKLFF
TGTGCCAGCAGCCAAGAGGGACAGCCTTGGGGTGAAAAACTGTTTTTT
>TRBV10-3|NA|NA|TRBJ1-4
CAISPKGGDGEKLFF
TGTGCCATCAGCCCCAAGGGTGGGGACGGTGAAAAACTGTTTTTT
>TRBV21-1|NA|NA|TRBJ2-7
CASSKESGPGTWLYEQYF
TGTGCCAGCAGCAAAGAAAGCGGCCCAGGGACCTGGCTCTACGAGCAGTACTTC
>TRBV12-3/TRBV12-4|few|TRBD2|TRBJ2-1
CASSFSGGLAGNEQFF
TGTGCCAGCAGTTTTTCAGGCGGACTAGCGGGAAATGAGCAGTTCTTC
>TRBV11-2|few|TRBD1|TRBJ2-5
CASSFPRMGQGTQETQYF
TGTGCCAGCAGCTTCCCCCGAATGGGACAGGGCACACAAGAGACCCAGTACTTC
>TRBV12-3/TRBV12-4|NA|NA|TRBJ2-1
CASGGFSYNEQFF
TGTGCCAGCGGGGGTTTCTCCTACAATGAGCAGTTCTTC
>TRBV4-1|NA|NA|TRBJ2-1
CASSQLDTPREQFF
TGCGCCAGCAGCCAGCTAGATACACCTCGTGAGCAGTTCTTC
>TRBV20-1|NA|TRBD1|TRBJ2-7
CSAEGQDFSVEQYF
TGCAGTGCGGAAGGACAGGATTTCTCCGTAGAGCAGTACTTC
>TRBV18|few|NA|TRBJ2-2
CASSPPAANTGELFF
TGTGCCAGCTCACCACCTGCCGCGAACACCGGGGAGCTGTTTTTT